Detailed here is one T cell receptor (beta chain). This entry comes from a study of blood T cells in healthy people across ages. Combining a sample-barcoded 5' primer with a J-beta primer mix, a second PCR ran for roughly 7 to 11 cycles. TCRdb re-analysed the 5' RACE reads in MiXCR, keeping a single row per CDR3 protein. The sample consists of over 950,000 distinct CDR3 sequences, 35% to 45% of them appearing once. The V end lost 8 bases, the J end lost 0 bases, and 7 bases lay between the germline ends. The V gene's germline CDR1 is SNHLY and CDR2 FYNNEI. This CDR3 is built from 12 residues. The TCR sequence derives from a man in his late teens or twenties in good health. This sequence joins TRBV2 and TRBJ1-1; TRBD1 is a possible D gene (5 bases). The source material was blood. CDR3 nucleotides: TGTGCCAGCGCAGGGATGAACACTGAAGCTTTCTTT. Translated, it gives CASAGMNTEAFF. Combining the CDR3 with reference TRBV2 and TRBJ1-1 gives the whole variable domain EPEVTQTPSHQVTQMGQEVILRCVPISNHLYFYWYRQILGQKVEFLVSFYNNEISEKSEIFDDQFSVERPDGSNFTLKIRSTKLEDSAMYFCASAGMNTEAFFGQGTRLTVV.